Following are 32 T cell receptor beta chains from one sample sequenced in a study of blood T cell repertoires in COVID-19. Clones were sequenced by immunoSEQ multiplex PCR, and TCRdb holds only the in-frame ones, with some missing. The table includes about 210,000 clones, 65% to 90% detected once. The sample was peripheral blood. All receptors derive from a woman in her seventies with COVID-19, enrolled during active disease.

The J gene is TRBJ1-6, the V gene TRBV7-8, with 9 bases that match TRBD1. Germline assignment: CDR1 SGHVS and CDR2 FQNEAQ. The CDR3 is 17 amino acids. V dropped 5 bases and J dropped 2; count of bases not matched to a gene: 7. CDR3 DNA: TGTGCCAGCAGCACAAACAGGGGGCATACCTATAATTCACCCCTCCACTTT. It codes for CASSTNRGHTYNSPLHF.

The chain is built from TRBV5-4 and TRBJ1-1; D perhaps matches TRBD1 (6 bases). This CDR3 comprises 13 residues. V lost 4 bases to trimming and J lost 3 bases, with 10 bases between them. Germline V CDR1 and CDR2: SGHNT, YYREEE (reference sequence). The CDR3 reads CASSRGTHTEAFF. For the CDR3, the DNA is TGTGCCAGCAGCCGAGGGACACACACTGAAGCTTTCTTT.

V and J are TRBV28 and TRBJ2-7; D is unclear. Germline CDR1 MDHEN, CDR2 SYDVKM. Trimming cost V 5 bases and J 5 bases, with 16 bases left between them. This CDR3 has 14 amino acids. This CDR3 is CASSAQSSWHEQYF. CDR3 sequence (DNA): TGTGCCAGCAGTGCACAGAGCTCCTGGCACGAGCAGTACTTC.

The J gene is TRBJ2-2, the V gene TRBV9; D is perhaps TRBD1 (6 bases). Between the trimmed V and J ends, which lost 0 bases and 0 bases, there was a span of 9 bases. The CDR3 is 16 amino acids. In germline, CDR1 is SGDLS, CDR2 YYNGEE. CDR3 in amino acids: CASSVEGGSNTGELFF. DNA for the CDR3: TGTGCCAGCAGCGTAGAAGGGGGTTCGAACACCGGGGAGCTGTTTTTT. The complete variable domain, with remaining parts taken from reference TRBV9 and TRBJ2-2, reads DSGVTQTPKHLITATGQRVTLRCSPRSGDLSVYWYQQSLDQGLQFLIQYYNGEERAKGNILERFSAQQFPDLHSELNLSSLELGDSALYFCASSVEGGSNTGELFFGEGSRLTVL.

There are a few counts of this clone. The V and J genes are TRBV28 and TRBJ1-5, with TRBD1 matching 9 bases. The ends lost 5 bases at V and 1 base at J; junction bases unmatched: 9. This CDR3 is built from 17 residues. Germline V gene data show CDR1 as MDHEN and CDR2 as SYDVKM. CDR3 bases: TGTGCCAGCAGTCGGGAACAGGGGGCGTACAGCAATCAGCCCCAGCATTTT. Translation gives CASSREQGAYSNQPQHF. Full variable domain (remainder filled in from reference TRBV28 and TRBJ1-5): DVKVTQSSRYLVKRTGEKVFLECVQDMDHENMFWYRQDPGLGLRLIYFSYDVKMKEKGDIPEGYSVSREKKERFSLILESASTNQTSMYLCASSREQGAYSNQPQHFGDGTRLSIL.

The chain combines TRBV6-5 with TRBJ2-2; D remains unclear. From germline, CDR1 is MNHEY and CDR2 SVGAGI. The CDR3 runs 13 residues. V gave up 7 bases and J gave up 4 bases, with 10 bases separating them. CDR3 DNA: TGTGCCAGCAACAGATCCCCCACCGGGGAGCTGTTTTTT. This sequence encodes CASNRSPTGELFF.

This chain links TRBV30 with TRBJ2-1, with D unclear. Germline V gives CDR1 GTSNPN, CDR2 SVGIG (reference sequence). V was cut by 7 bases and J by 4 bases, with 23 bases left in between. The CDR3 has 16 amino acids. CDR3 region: CAYLRGAATLYNEQFF. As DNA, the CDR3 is TGTGCCTACCTTAGAGGTGCGGCCACCTTATACAATGAGCAGTTCTTC.

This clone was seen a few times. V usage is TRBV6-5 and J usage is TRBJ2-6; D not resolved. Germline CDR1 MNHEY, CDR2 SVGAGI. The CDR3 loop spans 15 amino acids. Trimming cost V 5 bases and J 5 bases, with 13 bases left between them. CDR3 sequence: CASSLRGPWANVLTF. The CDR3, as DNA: TGTGCCAGCAGTCTCCGTGGGCCTTGGGCCAACGTCCTGACTTTC.

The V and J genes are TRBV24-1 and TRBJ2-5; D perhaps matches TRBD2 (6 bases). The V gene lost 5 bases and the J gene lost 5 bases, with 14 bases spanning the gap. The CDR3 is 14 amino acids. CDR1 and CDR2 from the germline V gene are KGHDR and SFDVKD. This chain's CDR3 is CATSGSGRRETQYF. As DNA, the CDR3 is TGTGCCACCAGTGGGTCAGGGAGGCGTGAGACCCAGTACTTC.

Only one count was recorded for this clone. CDR3 protein: CASSQERAGYSPLHF. Written as DNA, the CDR3 is TGCGCCAGCAGCCAAGAGAGGGCCGGATATTCACCCCTCCACTTT. The V and J genes are TRBV4-3 and TRBJ1-6; D remains unclear. Trimming took off 0 bases at V and 8 bases at J, with 11 bases between the two ends. CDR1 and CDR2 from the germline V gene are LGHNA and YSLEER. The CDR3 length is 15 residues.

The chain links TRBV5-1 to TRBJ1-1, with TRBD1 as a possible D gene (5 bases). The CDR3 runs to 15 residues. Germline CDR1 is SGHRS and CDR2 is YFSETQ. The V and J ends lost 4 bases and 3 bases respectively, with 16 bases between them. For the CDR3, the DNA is TGCGCCAGCAGCCCTAGGGGCGCAGGCGACACTGAAGCTTTCTTT. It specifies CASSPRGAGDTEAFF.

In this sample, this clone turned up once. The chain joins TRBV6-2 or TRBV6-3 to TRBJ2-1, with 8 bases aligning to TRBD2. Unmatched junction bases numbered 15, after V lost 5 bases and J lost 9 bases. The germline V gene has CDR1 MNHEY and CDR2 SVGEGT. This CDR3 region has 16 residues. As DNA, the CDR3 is TGTGCCAGCAGTCTTCTGGGGGTAGCGGGAATGAGTGAGCAGTTCTTC. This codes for CASSLLGVAGMSEQFF.

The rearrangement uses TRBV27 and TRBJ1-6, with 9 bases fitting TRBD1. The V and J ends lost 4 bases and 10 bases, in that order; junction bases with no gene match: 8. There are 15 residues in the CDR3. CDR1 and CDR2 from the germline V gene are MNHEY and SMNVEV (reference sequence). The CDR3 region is CASSSDRGSWSPLHF. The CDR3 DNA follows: TGTGCCAGCAGTTCCGACAGGGGGAGTTGGTCACCCCTCCACTTT.

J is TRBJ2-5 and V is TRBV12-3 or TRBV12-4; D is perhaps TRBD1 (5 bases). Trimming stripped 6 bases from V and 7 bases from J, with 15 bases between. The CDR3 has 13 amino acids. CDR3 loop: CASSRDSLGTQYF. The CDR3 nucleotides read TGTGCCAGCAGCCGAGACAGTTTAGGGACCCAGTACTTC.

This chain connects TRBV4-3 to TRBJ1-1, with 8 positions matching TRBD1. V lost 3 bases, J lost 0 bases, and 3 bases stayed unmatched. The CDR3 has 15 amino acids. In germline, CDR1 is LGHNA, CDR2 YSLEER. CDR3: CASSQWTGMNTEAFF. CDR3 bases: TGCGCCAGCAGCCAGTGGACAGGGATGAACACTGAAGCTTTCTTT.

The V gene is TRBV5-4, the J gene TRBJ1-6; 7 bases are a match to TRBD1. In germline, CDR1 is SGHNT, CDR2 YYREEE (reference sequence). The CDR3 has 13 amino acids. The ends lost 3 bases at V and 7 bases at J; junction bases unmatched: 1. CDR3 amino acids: CASSWDRNSPLHF. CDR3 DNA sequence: TGTGCCAGCAGCTGGGACAGAAATTCACCCCTCCACTTT.

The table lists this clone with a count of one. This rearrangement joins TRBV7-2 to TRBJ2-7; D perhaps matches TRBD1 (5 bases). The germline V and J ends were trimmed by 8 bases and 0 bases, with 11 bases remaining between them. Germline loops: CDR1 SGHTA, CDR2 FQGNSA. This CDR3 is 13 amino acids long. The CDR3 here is CASGVGPSYEQYF. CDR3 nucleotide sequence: TGTGCCAGCGGGGTGGGGCCCTCCTACGAGCAGTACTTC.

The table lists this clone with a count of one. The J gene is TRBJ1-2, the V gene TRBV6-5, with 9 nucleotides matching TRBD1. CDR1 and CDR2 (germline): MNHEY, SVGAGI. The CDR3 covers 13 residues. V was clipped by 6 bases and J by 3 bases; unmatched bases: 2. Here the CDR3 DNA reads TGTGCCAGCAGGGGACAGGGCGACTATGGCTACACCTTC. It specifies CASRGQGDYGYTF.

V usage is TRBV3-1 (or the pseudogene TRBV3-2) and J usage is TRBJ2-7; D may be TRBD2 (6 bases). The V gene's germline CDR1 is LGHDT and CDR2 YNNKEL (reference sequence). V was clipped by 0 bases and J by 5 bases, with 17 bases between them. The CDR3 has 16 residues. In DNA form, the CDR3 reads TGTGCCAGCAGCCAAGACGGCGGGGCCCGAGGGAACGAGCAGTACTTC. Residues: CASSQDGGARGNEQYF.

The CDR3 sequence: CASSQERLAGGHEQFF. In DNA, the CDR3 is TGCGCCAGCAGCCAAGAACGACTAGCGGGGGGTCATGAGCAGTTCTTC. The chain employs TRBV4-1 and TRBJ2-1; 13 bases are a match to TRBD2. This CDR3 contains 16 residues. Germline V gene lookup returns CDR1 MGHRA and CDR2 YSYEKL. Unmatched junction bases numbered 4, after V lost 0 bases and J lost 8 bases.

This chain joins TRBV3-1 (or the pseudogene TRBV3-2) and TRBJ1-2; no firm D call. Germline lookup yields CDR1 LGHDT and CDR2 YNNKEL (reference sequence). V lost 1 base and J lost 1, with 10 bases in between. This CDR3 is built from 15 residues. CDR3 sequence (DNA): TGTGCCAGCAGCCAAGTGATCGCGGTTAACTATGGCTACACCTTC. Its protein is CASSQVIAVNYGYTF.

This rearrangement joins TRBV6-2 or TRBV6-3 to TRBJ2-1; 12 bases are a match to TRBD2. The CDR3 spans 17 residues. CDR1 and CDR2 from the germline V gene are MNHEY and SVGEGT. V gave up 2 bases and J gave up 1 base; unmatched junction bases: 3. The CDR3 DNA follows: TGTGCCAGCAGTTACCCCACTAGCGGGAGGTCCTACAATGAGCAGTTCTTC. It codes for CASSYPTSGRSYNEQFF.

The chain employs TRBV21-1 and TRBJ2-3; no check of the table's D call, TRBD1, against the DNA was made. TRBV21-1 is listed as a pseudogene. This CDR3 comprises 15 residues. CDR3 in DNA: TGTGCCATCCCGAACTACGACAGGGTAACAGATACGCAGTATTTT. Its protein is CAIPNYDRVTDTQYF.

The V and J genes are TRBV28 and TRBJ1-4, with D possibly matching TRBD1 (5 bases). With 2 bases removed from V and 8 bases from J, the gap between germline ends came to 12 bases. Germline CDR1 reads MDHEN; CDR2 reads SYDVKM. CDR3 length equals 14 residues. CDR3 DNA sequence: TGTGCCAGCAGTTTACGGCAGGGAAGCGAAAAACTGTTTTTT. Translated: CASSLRQGSEKLFF.

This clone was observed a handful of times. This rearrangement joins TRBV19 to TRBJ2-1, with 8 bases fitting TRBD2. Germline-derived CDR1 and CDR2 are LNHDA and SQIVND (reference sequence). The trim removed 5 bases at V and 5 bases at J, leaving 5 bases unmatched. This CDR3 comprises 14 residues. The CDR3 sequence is CASSRAAGDNEQFF. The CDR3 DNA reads TGTGCCAGTAGTCGAGCAGCGGGGGACAATGAGCAGTTCTTC.

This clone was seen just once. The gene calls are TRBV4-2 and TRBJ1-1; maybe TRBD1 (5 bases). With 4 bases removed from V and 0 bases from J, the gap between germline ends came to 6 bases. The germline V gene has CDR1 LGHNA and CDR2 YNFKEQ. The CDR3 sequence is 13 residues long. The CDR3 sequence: CASSPGMNTEAFF. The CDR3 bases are TGTGCCAGCAGCCCAGGGATGAACACTGAAGCTTTCTTT.

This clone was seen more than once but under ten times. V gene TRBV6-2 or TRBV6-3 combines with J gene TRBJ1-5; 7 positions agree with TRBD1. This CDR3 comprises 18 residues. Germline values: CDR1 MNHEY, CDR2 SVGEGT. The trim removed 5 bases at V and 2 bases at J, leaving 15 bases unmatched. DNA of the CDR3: TGTGCCAGCAGTCCAGGGGGGGGCGCGGGAGGTTGCAATCAGCCCCAGCATTTT. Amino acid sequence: CASSPGGGAGGCNQPQHF.

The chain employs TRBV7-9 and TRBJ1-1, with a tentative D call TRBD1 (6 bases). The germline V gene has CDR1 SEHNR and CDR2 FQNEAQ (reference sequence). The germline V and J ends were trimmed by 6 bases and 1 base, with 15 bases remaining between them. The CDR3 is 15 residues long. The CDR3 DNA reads TGTGCCAGCAGTACCAGGACAGTTTCGAACACTGAAGCTTTCTTT. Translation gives CASSTRTVSNTEAFF.

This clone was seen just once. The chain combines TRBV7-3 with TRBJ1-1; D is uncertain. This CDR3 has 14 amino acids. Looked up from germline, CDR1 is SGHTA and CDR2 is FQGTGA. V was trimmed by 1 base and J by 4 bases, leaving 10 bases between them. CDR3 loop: CASSLNPGTTEAFF. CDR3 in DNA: TGTGCCAGCAGCTTAAATCCGGGAACCACTGAAGCTTTCTTT.

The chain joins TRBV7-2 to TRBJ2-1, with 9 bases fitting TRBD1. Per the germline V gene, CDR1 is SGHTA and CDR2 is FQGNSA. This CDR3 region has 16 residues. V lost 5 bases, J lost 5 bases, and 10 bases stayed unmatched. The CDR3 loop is CASSQWGDRVNNEQFF. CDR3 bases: TGTGCCAGCAGCCAATGGGGGGACAGGGTGAACAATGAGCAGTTCTTC. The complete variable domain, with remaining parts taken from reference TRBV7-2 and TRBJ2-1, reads GAGVSQSPSNKVTEKGKDVELRCDPISGHTALYWYRQSLGQGLEFLIYFQGNSAPDKSGLPSDRFSAERTGGSVSTLTIQRTQQEDSAVYLCASSQWGDRVNNEQFFGPGTRLTVL.

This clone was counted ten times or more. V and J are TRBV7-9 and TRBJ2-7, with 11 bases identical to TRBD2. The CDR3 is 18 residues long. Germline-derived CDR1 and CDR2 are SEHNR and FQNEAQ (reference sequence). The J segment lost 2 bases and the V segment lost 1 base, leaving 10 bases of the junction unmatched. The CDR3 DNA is TGTGCCAGCAGCTTAGAAGATCGCCTAGCGGGAGGAACCTACGAGCAGTACTTC. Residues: CASSLEDRLAGGTYEQYF.

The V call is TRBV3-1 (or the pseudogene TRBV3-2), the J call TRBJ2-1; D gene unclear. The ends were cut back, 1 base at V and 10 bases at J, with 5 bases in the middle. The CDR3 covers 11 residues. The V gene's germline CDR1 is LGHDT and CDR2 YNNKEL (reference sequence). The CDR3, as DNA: TGTGCCAGCAGCCAAGCGACAGAGCAGTTCTTC. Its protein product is CASSQATEQFF.